Following are 25 T cell receptor beta chains from one sample sequenced in a study of tumor and adjacent non-tumor tissue in lung cancer. A modified ARM-PCR protocol with three rounds of nested PCR amplified TCRbeta. TCRdb recomputed calls from the multiplex PCR reads with MiXCR, one row per CDR3 protein. The sample shows tens of thousands of distinct CDR3 sequences, 75% to 90% of them seen only once. RNA was extracted from bulk tissue without any cell sorting. The sample was lung tumor tissue. The receptors derive from a woman aged 45-65 years with non-small cell lung cancer.

The gene calls are TRBV6-1 and TRBJ2-1; D possibly corresponds to TRBD1 (6 bases). The CDR3 covers 16 residues. The V gene's germline CDR1 is MNHNS and CDR2 SASEGT. V lost 9 bases to trimming and J lost 9 bases, with 27 bases between them. CDR3 in amino acids: CASKSLTGSFVVEQFF. CDR3 in DNA: TGTGCCAGTAAGAGTCTAACAGGGTCCTTTGTGGTTGAGCAGTTCTTC.

This clonotype was counted once. Germline and junction disagree at one end, which may indicate a read error. The chain is built from TRBV20-1 and TRBJ2-1; 13 bases fit TRBD2. Germline V gives CDR1 DFQATT, CDR2 SNEGSKA (reference sequence). This CDR3 has 16 residues. Written as DNA, the CDR3 is TGCAGTGCTACCGGACTAGCGGGAGTAACCTACAGTGAGCAATTCTTC. This codes for CSATGLAGVTYSEQFF.

The chain recombines TRBV6-1 with TRBJ2-7; D possibly matches TRBD1 or TRBD2 (5 bases each). V lost 10 bases, J lost 3 bases, and 22 bases lay in between. Germline assignment: CDR1 MNHNS and CDR2 SASEGT. This CDR3 is 15 amino acids long. CDR3 bases: TGTGCCATTAGTGCCCGGGACCCCATCCACTACGAGCAGTACTTC. It is translated as CAISARDPIHYEQYF.

Relative to its sample, this clonotype is medium-sized. CDR3 region: CASNERPLSVTEAFF. The CDR3 DNA follows: TGTGCCAGCAACGAACGGCCCCTCAGTGTCACTGAAGCTTTCTTT. The chain employs TRBV6-6 and TRBJ1-1; D is unclear. The V and J ends lost 7 bases and 4 bases respectively, with 19 bases between them. The CDR3 totals 15 residues. The V gene's germline CDR1 is MNHNY and CDR2 SVGAGI (reference sequence).

As concerns this clonotype: Mismatch with germline at one junction end may stem from a read error. This chain joins TRBV28 and TRBJ2-5; TRBD1 is a possible D gene (6 bases). The CDR3 is made up of 13 amino acids. Germline V gene data show CDR1 as MDHEN and CDR2 as SYDVKM. The CDR3 reads CATGVGILETHYF. DNA for the CDR3: TGTGCCACAGGGGTCGGGATATTGGAGACCCACTACTTC.

In regard to this clonotype: An end of the junction differs from the germline gene, which may be a read error. The rearrangement joins TRBV6-2 or TRBV6-3 to TRBJ1-1; 9 positions match TRBD1. CDR1 is MNHEY, CDR2 SVGEGT, per germline. The CDR3 totals 14 residues. The CDR3 protein is CASRQDRGDTEALF. CDR3 sequence (DNA): TGTGCCAGCAGACAGGACAGGGGTGACACTGAAGCTCTCTTT.

The chain recombines TRBV6-5 with TRBJ2-1; TRBD2 is a possible D gene (5 bases). With 1 base removed from V and 4 bases from J, the gap between germline ends came to 14 bases. Germline lookup yields CDR1 MNHEY and CDR2 SVGAGI. This CDR3 is 16 amino acids long. The CDR3 reads CASSYFSGLGYNEQFF. CDR3 sequence (DNA): TGTGCCAGCAGTTACTTTTCCGGACTGGGATACAATGAGCAGTTCTTC.

CDR3 in DNA: TGCGCCAGCAGCCAAGAGATGCGGCGGGAGGGCTCCTTAGTCAAAAACATTCAGTACTTC. It is translated as CASSQEMRREGSLVKNIQYF. The chain combines TRBV4-1 with TRBJ2-4, with 9 bases aligning to TRBD2. Germline loops: CDR1 MGHRA, CDR2 YSYEKL. The CDR3 has 20 amino acids. V shed 0 bases, J shed 3 bases, and the junction held 15 bases outside the gene matches.

Worth noting for this clonotype: The final CDR3 position lacks the conserved phenylalanine or tryptophan, pointing to a likely read error. V and J are TRBV20-1 and TRBJ2-3; 10 nucleotides align to TRBD1. The CDR3 sequence is 16 residues long. Germline V CDR1 and CDR2: DFQATT, SNEGSKA (reference sequence). The CDR3 DNA sequence: TGCAGTACTAGAGATTGGCGACAGGGGGCCCCAGATACGCAGTATTCT. This codes for CSTRDWRQGAPDTQYS.

Turning to this clonotype: A junction boundary mismatches the germline segment, possibly from a read error. V and J are TRBV20-1 and TRBJ2-4; TRBD2 is a possible D gene (6 bases). The germline V gene encodes CDR1 DFQATT and CDR2 SNEGSKA (reference sequence). CDR3 length: 17 amino acids. The CDR3 region has the DNA TGCAGTGCGAGAGAAACGGGAGCGATACTAGCCAAAAACATTCAGTACTTC. It codes for CSARETGAILAKNIQYF.

On this clonotype itself: An end of the junction does not agree with germline; a read error may underlie this. This CDR3 is CSVEVGVAETQYF. DNA of the CDR3: TGCAGCGTTGAAGTGGGGGTTGCGGAGACTCAGTACTTC. This sequence joins TRBV29-1 and TRBJ2-5, with D tentatively TRBD1 or TRBD2 (5 bases each). This CDR3 region has 13 residues. Looked up from germline, CDR1 is SQVTM and CDR2 is ANQGSEA. The variable domain in full, with the rest retrieved from reference TRBV29-1 and TRBJ2-5, is SAVISQKPSRDICQRGTSLTIQCQVDSQVTMMFWYRQQPGQSLTLIATANQGSEATYESGFVIDKFPISRPNLTFSTLTVSNMSPEDSSIYLCSVEVGVAETQYFGPGTRLLVL.

This clonotype was counted only a few times. The germline gene is not matched at one end of the junction; a read error may be the cause. This rearrangement joins TRBV10-2 to TRBJ2-7; D gene ambiguous. The germline gives CDR1 WSHSY, CDR2 SAAADI. CDR3 size: 12 residues. CDR3 DNA: TGTGCCAGCAGTGAGTCTGTCGGAGTCCAGTGCTTC. The encoded protein is CASSESVGVQCF.

In the case of this clonotype: One end of the junction is discordant with germline, which a read error may explain. The chain couples TRBV6-2 or TRBV6-3 to TRBJ2-2, with 9 bases matching TRBD1. The CDR3 is 15 residues long. Germline V lookup: CDR1 MNHEY, CDR2 SVGEGT. In DNA form, the CDR3 reads TGTGCCGGCACCAAGACAGGGGGAAACACCGGGGAGCTGTTATTT. This codes for CAGTKTGGNTGELLF.

Note on this clonotype: As the CDR3 is not closed by the conserved phenylalanine or tryptophan, this likely results from a read error. The rearrangement joins TRBV29-1 to TRBJ1-5, with a weak D call TRBD1 (5 bases). Germline values: CDR1 SQVTM, CDR2 ANQGSEA. This CDR3 is 13 amino acids long. The DNA for the CDR3 is TGCGGCGCTGCACCAGGGCTCCATCAGCCCCAGCATTAT. This codes for CGAAPGLHQPQHY.

This clonotype is medium-sized in the sample. This chain joins TRBV6-2 or TRBV6-3 and TRBJ2-7; the match to TRBD2 covers 8 bases. V trimming: 0 bases; J trimming: 5 bases; junction bases outside the gene matches: 3. The CDR3 runs 14 residues. Germline values: CDR1 MNHEY, CDR2 SVGEGT. CDR3 coding DNA: TGTGCCAGCAGTTACTCGGGCGGGGGGCACGAGCAGTACTTC. Translation gives CASSYSGGGHEQYF.

Remarks on this clonotype: An end of the junction does not agree with germline; a read error may underlie this. V is TRBV20-1 and J is TRBJ2-7; the D gene is possibly TRBD2 (5 bases). The germline gives CDR1 DFQATT, CDR2 SNEGSKA (reference sequence). The CDR3 extends over 13 amino acids. The CDR3 reads CSARGRLSYEQYF. As DNA, the CDR3 is TGCAGCGCTAGAGGGCGGCTCTCCTACGAGCAGTACTTC.

Remarks on this clonotype: The junction departs from germline at one end; a sequencing error may be responsible. The rearrangement uses TRBV6-1 and TRBJ1-1, with a tentative D call TRBD1 (6 bases). The CDR3 sequence is 13 residues long. CDR1 and CDR2 from the germline V gene are MNHNS and SASEGT. DNA of the CDR3: TGTGCTAGCAGTGCAGCGCAGGGGCGTGAAGCTTTCTTT. Protein product: CASSAAQGREAFF.

Comment on this clonotype: At one end, the junction sequence differs from germline, possibly due to a read error. V usage is TRBV28 and J usage is TRBJ2-7; 12 bases agree with TRBD2. The germline V gene has CDR1 MDHEN and CDR2 SYDVKM. The CDR3 consists of 18 residues. CDR3 DNA: TGTGCCAGCAGTTTTTGGGGGCTAGCGGGAGGGCCATTGCGCGAGCGGTACTTC. Encoded protein: CASSFWGLAGGPLRERYF.

As concerns this clonotype: One junction end does not reproduce the germline sequence, and a read error may be involved. The CDR3 protein is CSAISGGNRPQHF. The CDR3 DNA reads TGCAGTGCTATTTCTGGGGGCAATCGGCCCCAGCATTTT. This rearrangement joins TRBV20-1 to TRBJ1-5; D is perhaps TRBD1 (6 bases). The CDR3 totals 13 residues. Germline CDR1 DFQATT, CDR2 SNEGSKA (reference sequence).

The count of this clonotype is one. The chain links TRBV30 to TRBJ2-7; D not certain. Germline V lookup: CDR1 GTSNPN, CDR2 SVGIG (reference sequence). This CDR3 contains 15 residues. V shed 3 bases and J shed 5 bases, with 20 bases lying between them. The CDR3 DNA follows: TGTGCCTGGAGGGACGTAAGTAGGGTCCTGCACGAGCAGTACTTC. The encoded protein is CAWRDVSRVLHEQYF.

This chain links TRBV28 with TRBJ2-7, with D possibly matching TRBD1 (6 bases). The V and J ends lost 4 bases and 3 bases respectively, with 19 bases between them. This CDR3 region has 16 residues. The germline CDR1 and CDR2 sequences are MDHEN and SYDVKM. The CDR3 DNA follows: TGTGCCAGCAGTTCCGGGTACAGGGAACTCTACTACGAGCAGTACTTC. Its translation is CASSSGYRELYYEQYF.

Turning to this clonotype: Without the conserved terminal phenylalanine or tryptophan, this CDR3 likely stems from a read error. It is unclear where the CDR3 begins or ends on the DNA, so no DNA is shown, and the CDR3 is as TCRdb lists it. This chain connects TRBV12-1 to TRBJ2-2. TRBV12-1 is listed as a pseudogene. The CDR3 has 14 amino acids, counting both end residues. CDR3 sequence reads: CARTERYPTGELFL.

Turning to this clonotype: The CDR3 ends on some other residue instead of the conserved phenylalanine or tryptophan, so this is likely a read error. This rearrangement joins TRBV11-1 to TRBJ2-3, with no clear D. The germline CDR1 and CDR2 sequences are SGHAT and FQDESV (reference sequence). Trimming took off 11 bases at V and 2 bases at J, with 20 bases between the two ends. This CDR3 comprises 15 residues. The CDR3 sequence: CACGFSVGSTDTQYL. As DNA, the CDR3 is TGTGCCTGCGGCTTCTCTGTGGGGTCCACAGATACGCAGTATTTG.

The rearrangement joins TRBV20-1 to TRBJ2-1, with D perhaps TRBD1 or TRBD2 (5 bases each). CDR3 length equals 16 residues. Germline assignment: CDR1 DFQATT and CDR2 SNEGSKA (reference sequence). Trimming left V 8 bases short and J 4 bases short, with 24 bases between. The CDR3 DNA follows: TGCAGTACTATAAGACGGGACCAACAATCTTACAATGAGCAGTTCTTC. It yields the protein CSTIRRDQQSYNEQFF.

With regard to this clonotype: The junction departs from germline at one end; a sequencing error may be responsible. The chain uses TRBV20-1 and TRBJ2-7; tentative D call: TRBD1 (6 bases). The CDR3 is 14 amino acids. Germline lookup yields CDR1 DFQATT and CDR2 SNEGSKA (reference sequence). The CDR3 protein is CSARTGTFDYEQYF. The DNA of the CDR3 is TGCAGTGCGAGGACCGGGACATTCGACTACGAACAGTACTTC.